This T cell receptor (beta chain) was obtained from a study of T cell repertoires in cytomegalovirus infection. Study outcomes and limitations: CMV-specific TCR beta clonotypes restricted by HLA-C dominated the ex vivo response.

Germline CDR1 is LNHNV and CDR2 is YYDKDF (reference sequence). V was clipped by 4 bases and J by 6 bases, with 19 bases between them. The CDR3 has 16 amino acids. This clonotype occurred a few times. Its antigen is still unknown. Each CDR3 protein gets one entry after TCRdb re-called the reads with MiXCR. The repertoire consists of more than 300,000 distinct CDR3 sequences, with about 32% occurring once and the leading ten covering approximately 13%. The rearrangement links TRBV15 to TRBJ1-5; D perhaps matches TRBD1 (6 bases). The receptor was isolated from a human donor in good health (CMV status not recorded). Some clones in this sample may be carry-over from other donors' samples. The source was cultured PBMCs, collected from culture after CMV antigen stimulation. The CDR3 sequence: CATSNRGGGRFQPQHF. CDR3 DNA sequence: TGTGCCACCAGCAATAGGGGGGGCGGCCGTTTTCAGCCCCAGCATTTT.